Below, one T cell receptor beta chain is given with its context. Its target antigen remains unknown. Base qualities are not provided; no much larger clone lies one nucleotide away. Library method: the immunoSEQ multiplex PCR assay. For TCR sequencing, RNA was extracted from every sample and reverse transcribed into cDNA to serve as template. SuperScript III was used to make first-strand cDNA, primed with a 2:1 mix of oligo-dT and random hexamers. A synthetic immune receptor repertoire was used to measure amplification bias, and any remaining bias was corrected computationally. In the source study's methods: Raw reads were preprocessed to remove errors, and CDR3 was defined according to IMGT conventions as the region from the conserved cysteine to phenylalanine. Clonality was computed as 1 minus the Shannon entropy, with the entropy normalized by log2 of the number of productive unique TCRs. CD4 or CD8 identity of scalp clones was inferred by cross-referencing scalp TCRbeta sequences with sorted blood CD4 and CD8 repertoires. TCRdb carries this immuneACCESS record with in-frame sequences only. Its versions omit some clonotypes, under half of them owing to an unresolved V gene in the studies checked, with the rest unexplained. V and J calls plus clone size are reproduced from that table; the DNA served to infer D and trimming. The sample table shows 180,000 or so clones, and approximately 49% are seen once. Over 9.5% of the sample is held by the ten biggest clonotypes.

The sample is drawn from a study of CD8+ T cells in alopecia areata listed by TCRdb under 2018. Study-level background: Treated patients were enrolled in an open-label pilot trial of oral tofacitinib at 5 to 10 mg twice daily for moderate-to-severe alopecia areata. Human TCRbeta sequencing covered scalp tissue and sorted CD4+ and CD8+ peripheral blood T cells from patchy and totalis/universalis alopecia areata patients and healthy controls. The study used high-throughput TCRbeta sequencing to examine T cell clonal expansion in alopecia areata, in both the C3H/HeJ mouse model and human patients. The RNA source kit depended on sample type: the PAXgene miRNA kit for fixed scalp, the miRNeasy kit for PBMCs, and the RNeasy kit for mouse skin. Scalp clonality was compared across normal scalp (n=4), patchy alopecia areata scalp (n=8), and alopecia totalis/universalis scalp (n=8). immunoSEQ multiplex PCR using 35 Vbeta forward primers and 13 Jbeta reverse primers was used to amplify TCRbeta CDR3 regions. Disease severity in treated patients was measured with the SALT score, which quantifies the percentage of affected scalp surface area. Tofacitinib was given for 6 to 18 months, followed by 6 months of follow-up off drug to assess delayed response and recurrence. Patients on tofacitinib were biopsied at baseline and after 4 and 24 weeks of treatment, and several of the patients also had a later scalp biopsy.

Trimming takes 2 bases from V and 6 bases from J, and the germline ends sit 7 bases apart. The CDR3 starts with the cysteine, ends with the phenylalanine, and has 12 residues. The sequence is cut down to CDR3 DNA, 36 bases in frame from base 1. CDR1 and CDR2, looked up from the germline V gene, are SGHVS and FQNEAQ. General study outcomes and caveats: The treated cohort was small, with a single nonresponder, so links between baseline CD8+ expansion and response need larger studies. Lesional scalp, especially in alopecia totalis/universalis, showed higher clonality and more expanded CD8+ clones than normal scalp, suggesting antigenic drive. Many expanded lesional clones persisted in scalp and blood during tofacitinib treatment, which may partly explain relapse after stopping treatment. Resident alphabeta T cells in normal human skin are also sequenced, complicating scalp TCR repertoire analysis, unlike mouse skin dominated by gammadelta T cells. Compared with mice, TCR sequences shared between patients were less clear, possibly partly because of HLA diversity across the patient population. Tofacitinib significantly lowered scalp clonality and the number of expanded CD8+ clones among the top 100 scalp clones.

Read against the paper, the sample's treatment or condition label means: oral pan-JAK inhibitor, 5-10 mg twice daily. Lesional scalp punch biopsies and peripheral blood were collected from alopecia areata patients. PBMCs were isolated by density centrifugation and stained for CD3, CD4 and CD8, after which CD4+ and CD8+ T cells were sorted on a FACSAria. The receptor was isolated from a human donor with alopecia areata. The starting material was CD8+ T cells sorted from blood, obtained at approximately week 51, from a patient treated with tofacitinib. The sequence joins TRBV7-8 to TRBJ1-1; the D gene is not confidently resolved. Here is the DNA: TGTGCCAGCAGCTTAACGGGCCCTGAAGCTTTCTTT. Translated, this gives CASSLTGPEAFF.